This T cell receptor beta chain was sequenced in a study of PD-1 blockade in mismatch repair-deficient tumors. TCR sequencing covered a few patients who responded to pembrolizumab. Assay used: immunoSEQ multiplex PCR; TCRdb lists only in-frame clones, some missing. The sample lists around 120,000 clones, around 83% occurring once. This sequence was found in an adult with mismatch repair-deficient cancer. The sequencing used peripheral blood, collected 44 weeks after starting pembrolizumab.

The CDR3 DNA is TGTGCCAGCAGCTTCCCAGGGGGCTTATACGAGCAGTACTTC. This translates into CASSFPGGLYEQYF. The V gene is TRBV5-4, the J gene TRBJ2-7; 8 positions match TRBD1. The length of the CDR3 is 14 residues. V lost 2 bases to trimming and J lost 4 bases; unmatched junction nucleotides: 5. Germline V gene data show CDR1 as SGHNT and CDR2 as YYREEE (reference sequence).